This TCR beta chain stems from a study of blood T cell repertoires in COVID-19. Study information: Whether acute or convalescent, the COVID-19 samples came from the United States, Italy and Spain. The analysed material was cDNA or gDNA that came from T cells, B-cell-depleted T cells, or PBMCs.

As handled by the study authors: Researchers report that nucleated cell counts were estimated from reference gene primer amplification. Using immunoSEQ multiplex PCR, the repertoire was profiled, and TCRdb retains in-frame clones only, with some absent. The V and J calls and clone size come from that table; D and trimming were worked out from the DNA. The sample includes 55,000 to 80,000 clones, about nine tenths of them seen just once. Per the germline V gene, CDR1 is SGHNT and CDR2 is YYREEE (reference sequence). The length of the CDR3 is 16 residues. V lost 3 bases, J lost 6 bases, and 7 bases stayed unmatched.

The genes are TRBV5-4 and TRBJ2-1; the match to TRBD2 covers 12 bases. The source of this sequence is a human donor in a cohort sampled during active COVID-19. Material: peripheral blood. The chain's CDR3 is CASSSETSGRGNEQFF. The CDR3 DNA is TGTGCCAGCAGCTCGGAGACTAGCGGGAGAGGCAATGAGCAGTTCTTC.